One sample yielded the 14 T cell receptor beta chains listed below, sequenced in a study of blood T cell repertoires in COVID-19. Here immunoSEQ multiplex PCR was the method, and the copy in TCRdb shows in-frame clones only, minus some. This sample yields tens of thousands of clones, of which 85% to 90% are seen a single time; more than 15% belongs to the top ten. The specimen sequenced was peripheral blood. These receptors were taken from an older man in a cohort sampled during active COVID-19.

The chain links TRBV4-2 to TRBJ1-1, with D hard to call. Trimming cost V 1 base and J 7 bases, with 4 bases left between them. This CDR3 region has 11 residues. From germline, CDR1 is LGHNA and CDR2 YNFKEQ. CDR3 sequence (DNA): TGTGCCAGCAGCCAAGGAGTTGAAGCTTTCTTT. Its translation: CASSQGVEAFF.

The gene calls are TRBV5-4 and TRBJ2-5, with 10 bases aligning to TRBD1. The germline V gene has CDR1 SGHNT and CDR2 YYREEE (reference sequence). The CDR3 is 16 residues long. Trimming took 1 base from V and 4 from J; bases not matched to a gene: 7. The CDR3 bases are TGTGCCAGCAGCTTGCGGGACAGGGGAGAGGGAGAGACCCAGTACTTC. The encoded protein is CASSLRDRGEGETQYF.

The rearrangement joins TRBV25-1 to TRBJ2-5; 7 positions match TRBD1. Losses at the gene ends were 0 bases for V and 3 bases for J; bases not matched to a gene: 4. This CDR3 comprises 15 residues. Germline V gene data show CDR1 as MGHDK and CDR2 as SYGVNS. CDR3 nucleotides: TGTGCCAGCAGTGAATATTCCGGACAGGAAGAGACCCAGTACTTC. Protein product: CASSEYSGQEETQYF.

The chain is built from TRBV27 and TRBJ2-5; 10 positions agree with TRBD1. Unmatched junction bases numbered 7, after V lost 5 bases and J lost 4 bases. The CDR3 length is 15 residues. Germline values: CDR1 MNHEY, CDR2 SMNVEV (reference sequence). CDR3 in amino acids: CASSPRQGARETQYF. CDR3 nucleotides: TGTGCCAGCAGTCCCCGACAGGGGGCGAGAGAGACCCAGTACTTC.

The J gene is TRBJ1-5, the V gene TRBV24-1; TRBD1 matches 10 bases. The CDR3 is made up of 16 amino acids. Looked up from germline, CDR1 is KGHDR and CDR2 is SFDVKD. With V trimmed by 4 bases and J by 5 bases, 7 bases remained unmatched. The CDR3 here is CATSDTRGTGDQPQHF. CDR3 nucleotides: TGTGCCACCAGTGACACCCGTGGGACAGGGGATCAGCCCCAGCATTTT.

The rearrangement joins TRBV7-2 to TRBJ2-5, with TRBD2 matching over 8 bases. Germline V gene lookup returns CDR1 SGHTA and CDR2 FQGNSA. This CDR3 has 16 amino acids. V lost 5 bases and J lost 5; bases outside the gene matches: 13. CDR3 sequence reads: CASSKSAGGAGETQYF. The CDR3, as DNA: TGTGCCAGCAGCAAATCAGCCGGGGGGGCCGGGGAGACCCAGTACTTC.

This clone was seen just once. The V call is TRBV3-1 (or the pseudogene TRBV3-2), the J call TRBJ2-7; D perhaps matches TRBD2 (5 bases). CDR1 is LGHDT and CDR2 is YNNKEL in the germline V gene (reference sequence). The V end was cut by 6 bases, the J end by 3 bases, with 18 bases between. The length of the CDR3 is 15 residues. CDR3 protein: CASSHSVLGNYEQYF. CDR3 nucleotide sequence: TGTGCCAGCAGTCATAGCGTACTAGGGAACTACGAGCAGTACTTC.

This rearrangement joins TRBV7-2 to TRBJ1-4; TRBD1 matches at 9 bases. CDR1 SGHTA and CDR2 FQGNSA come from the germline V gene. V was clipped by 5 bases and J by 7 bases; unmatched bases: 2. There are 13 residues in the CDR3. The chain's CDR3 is CASSGQGPEKLFF. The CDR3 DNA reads TGTGCCAGCAGCGGACAGGGGCCTGAAAAACTGTTTTTT.

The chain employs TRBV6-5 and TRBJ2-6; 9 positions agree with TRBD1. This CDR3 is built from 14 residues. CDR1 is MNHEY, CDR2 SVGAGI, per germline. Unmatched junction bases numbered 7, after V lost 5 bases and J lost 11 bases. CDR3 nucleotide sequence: TGTGCCAGCAGTACGGGGGACAGGGTCGACGTCCTGACTTTC. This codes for CASSTGDRVDVLTF.

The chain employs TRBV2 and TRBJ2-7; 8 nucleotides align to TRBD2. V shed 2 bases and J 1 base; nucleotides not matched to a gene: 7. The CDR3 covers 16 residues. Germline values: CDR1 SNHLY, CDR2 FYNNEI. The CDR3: CASSEMWTGGSYEQYV. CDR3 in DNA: TGTGCCAGCAGTGAAATGTGGACGGGGGGGTCCTACGAGCAGTACGTC.

CDR3 in DNA: TGTGCCAGCAGCCAACTACCGGGACTCTGGGATCGGTACACTGAAGCTTTCTTT. Its protein product is CASSQLPGLWDRYTEAFF. This rearrangement joins TRBV14 to TRBJ1-1, with D tentatively TRBD1 (5 bases). CDR1 and CDR2 from the germline V gene are SGHDN and FVKESK. Trimming left V 2 bases short and J 3 bases short, with 22 bases between. CDR3 length: 18 residues.

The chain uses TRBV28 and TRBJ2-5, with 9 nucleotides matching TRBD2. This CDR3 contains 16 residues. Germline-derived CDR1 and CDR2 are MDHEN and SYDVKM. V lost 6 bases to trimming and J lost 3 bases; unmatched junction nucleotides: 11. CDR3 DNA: TGTGCCAGCAGCTCCGCGGGGCTAGCGGGGAAAGAGACCCAGTACTTC. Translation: CASSSAGLAGKETQYF.

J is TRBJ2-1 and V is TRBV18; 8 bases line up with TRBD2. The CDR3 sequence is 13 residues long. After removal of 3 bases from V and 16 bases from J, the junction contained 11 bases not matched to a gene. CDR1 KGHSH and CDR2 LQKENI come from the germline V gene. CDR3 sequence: CASSPGPGGAIFF. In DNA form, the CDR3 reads TGTGCCAGCTCACCCGGACCGGGGGGGGCGATTTTCTTC.

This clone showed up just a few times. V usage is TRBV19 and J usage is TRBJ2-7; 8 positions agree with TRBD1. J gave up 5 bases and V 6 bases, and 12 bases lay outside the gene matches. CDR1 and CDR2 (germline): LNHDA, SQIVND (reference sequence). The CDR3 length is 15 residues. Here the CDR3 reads CASRPLGAGGDEQYF. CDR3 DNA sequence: TGTGCCAGTAGGCCTCTAGGGGCAGGGGGCGACGAGCAGTACTTC. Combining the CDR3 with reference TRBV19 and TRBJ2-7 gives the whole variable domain DGGITQSPKYLFRKEGQNVTLSCEQNLNHDAMYWYRQDPGQGLRLIYYSQIVNDFQKGDIAEGYSVSREKKESFPLTVTSAQKNPTAFYLCASRPLGAGGDEQYFGPGTRLTVT.